This TCR beta chain is drawn from a study of beta chain features in type 1 diabetes. CD45RO/CCR7/CD25/CD127/CD95/CD27 staining was used to isolate CD4+ naive, central memory, regulatory and stem cell-like memory cells by sorting. Purity above 95% was achieved in all sorted populations. Germline V gives CDR1 SSHAT, CDR2 FNYEAQ (reference sequence). CDR3 length: 14 residues. All of the isolated RNA was reverse transcribed, so expressed TCRB transcripts were sequenced. Data came from immunoSEQ multiplex PCR; TCRdb stores just in-frame clones and leaves some out. The table has under 300,000 clones, approximately 10% seen once; the top ten hold 0.017%. This clone was picked up a small number of times. Antigen unknown. An end of the junction differs from the germline gene, which may be a read error. General study results and limits: The naive, central memory and Treg TCRB repertoires looked more alike in patients than they did in healthy donors. When cDNA is sequenced, cells with high TCR expression could be over-represented. Type 1 diabetes patients showed a moderate but significant shortening of TCRB CDR3s in all four CD4+ subsets.

The sequenced sample was naive CD4+ T cells from blood. The rearrangement joins TRBV7-7 to TRBJ2-3; a possible D gene is TRBD1 (6 bases). This TCR derives from a man aged 25-45 years with type 1 diabetes. The CDR3: CASSLQGFADTQYF. CDR3 nucleotides: TGTGCTAGCAGCCTTCAGGGGTTTGCAGATACGCAGTATTTT.